These 15 T cell receptor beta chains were sequenced from one sample in a study of blood T cell repertoires in COVID-19. Using immunoSEQ multiplex PCR, the repertoire was profiled, and TCRdb retains in-frame clones only, with some absent. Of 200,000 to 250,000 clones listed, roughly 90% are singletons. Sequenced material: PBMCs or T cells enriched from blood (not recorded which). Receptors were obtained from a woman aged 45-65 years in a cohort exposed to, infected with or recovered from COVID-19 (not recorded which).

The rearrangement links TRBV5-8 to TRBJ2-1, with D uncertain. The CDR3 runs to 15 residues. Per germline, CDR1 SGHTS and CDR2 YDEGEE. The ends were cut back, 0 bases at V and 0 bases at J, with 7 bases in the middle. The CDR3 region is CASSLGASSYNEQFF. Written as DNA, the CDR3 is TGTGCCAGCAGCTTGGGTGCTAGCTCCTACAATGAGCAGTTCTTC.

The V call is TRBV30, the J call TRBJ1-3, with TRBD1 as a possible D gene (5 bases). Per germline, CDR1 GTSNPN and CDR2 SVGIG (reference sequence). The V end lost 3 bases, the J end lost 0 bases, and 15 bases lay between the germline ends. The CDR3 consists of 16 residues. The CDR3 loop is CAWSHPTEFSGNTIYF. The CDR3 DNA follows: TGTGCCTGGAGCCACCCGACAGAATTCTCTGGAAACACCATATATTTT.

This chain links TRBV7-8 with TRBJ1-1, with 7 bases that match TRBD1. CDR1 SGHVS and CDR2 FQNEAQ come from the germline V gene. This CDR3 has 14 residues. Trimming removed 5 bases from V and 6 bases from J; junction bases left unmatched: 9. As DNA, the CDR3 is TGTGCCAGCAGCGCCCGAGACAGGGAGGCTGAAGCTTTCTTT. It is translated as CASSARDREAEAFF. Supplemented by reference TRBV7-8 and TRBJ1-1, the full variable domain reads GAGVSQSPRYKVAKRGQDVALRCDPISGHVSLFWYQQALGQGPEFLTYFQNEAQLDKSGLPSDRFFAERPEGSVSTLKIQRTQQEDSAVYLCASSARDREAEAFFGQGTRLTVV.

The chain employs TRBV12-3 or TRBV12-4 and TRBJ1-2; D is ambiguous. There are 12 residues in the CDR3. With 5 bases removed from V and 8 bases from J, the gap between germline ends came to 12 bases. The CDR3 is CASSPGVMGYTF. The CDR3 DNA reads as TGTGCCAGCAGTCCGGGTGTGATGGGCTACACCTTC.

This clone showed up just a few times. The chain is built from TRBV6-2 or TRBV6-3 and TRBJ2-7; a weak D match, TRBD1 (5 bases). Trimming removed 2 bases at V and 3 bases at J, with 8 bases between. The CDR3 is 13 residues long. Per the germline V gene, CDR1 is MNHEY and CDR2 is SVGEGT. The CDR3 spells CASSYDSLYEQYF. Here the CDR3 DNA reads TGTGCCAGCAGTTACGACAGCCTCTACGAGCAGTACTTC.

This chain connects TRBV30 to TRBJ1-2; D gene ambiguous. V lost 8 bases, J lost 7 bases, and 17 bases lay in between. This CDR3 is 12 amino acids long. The germline gives CDR1 GTSNPN, CDR2 SVGIG (reference sequence). In DNA form, the CDR3 reads TGTGCCCGGACTGATAGCGGGCTTGGCTACACCTTC. Translated: CARTDSGLGYTF.

V is TRBV9 and J is TRBJ1-3; D is perhaps TRBD1 (6 bases). Germline loops: CDR1 SGDLS, CDR2 YYNGEE. This CDR3 is built from 17 residues. V shed 0 bases and J shed 0 bases, with 13 bases lying between them. This CDR3 reads CASSVATGGLSGNTIYF. In nucleotides, the CDR3 is TGTGCCAGCAGCGTAGCTACTGGGGGCCTCTCTGGAAACACCATATATTTT.

The chain combines TRBV7-3 with TRBJ1-1; TRBD1 agrees at 7 bases. The CDR3 has 13 residues. The germline V gene has CDR1 SGHTA and CDR2 FQGTGA. The trim removed 6 bases at V and 2 bases at J, leaving 3 bases unmatched. The CDR3 sequence: CASSRGGNTEAFF. The CDR3 nucleotides read TGTGCCAGCAGTCGAGGGGGCAACACTGAAGCTTTCTTT.

This rearrangement joins TRBV9 to TRBJ1-2; the match to TRBD1 covers 8 bases. In germline, CDR1 is SGDLS, CDR2 YYNGEE. The CDR3 contains 15 residues. V trimming: 6 bases; J trimming: 4 bases; junction bases outside the gene matches: 11. The CDR3 coding sequence is TGTGCCAGCACCCCCGGCTCGGACAGGGCCTATGGCTACACCTTC. This codes for CASTPGSDRAYGYTF.

This rearrangement joins TRBV29-1 to TRBJ1-1; D is unclear. Germline V CDR1 and CDR2: SQVTM, ANQGSEA. The CDR3 runs to 13 residues. Trimming left V 4 bases short and J 3 bases short, with 12 bases between. The CDR3 reads CSVVVAGDTEAFF. CDR3 in DNA: TGCAGCGTTGTTGTGGCGGGAGACACTGAAGCTTTCTTT.

The genes are TRBV4-3 and TRBJ2-2; D is perhaps TRBD1 (5 bases). Between the trimmed V and J ends, which lost 4 bases and 4 bases, there was a span of 13 bases. Germline V gives CDR1 LGHNA, CDR2 YSLEER. This CDR3 spans 15 amino acids. The CDR3 spells CASSRRQLFTGELFF. The CDR3 bases are TGCGCCAGCAGCCGCAGACAGTTATTCACCGGGGAGCTGTTTTTT.

This clone was seen only once. The chain combines TRBV5-6 with TRBJ2-2; possibly TRBD1 for D (6 bases). The CDR3 is made up of 15 amino acids. CDR1 and CDR2 (germline): SGHDT, YYEEEE. V was pared by 2 bases and J by 6 bases, with 14 bases between. The CDR3 nucleotides are TGTGCCAGCAGCTTTGGAGAGACAGGAGCCGGGGAGCTGTTTTTT. Translating gives CASSFGETGAGELFF.

The J gene is TRBJ2-3, the V gene TRBV4-2, with TRBD2 matching 13 bases. Germline trimming cut 0 bases from V and 1 base from J; bases unmatched to any gene: 7. The CDR3 runs to 19 residues. Germline CDR1 is LGHNA and CDR2 is YNFKEQ. CDR3 region: CASSQEGTSGGARTDTQYF. The CDR3 nucleotides are TGTGCCAGCAGCCAAGAAGGAACTAGCGGGGGGGCCCGCACAGATACGCAGTATTTT.

The chain links TRBV5-4 to TRBJ2-7; TRBD2 agrees at 10 bases. V lost 0 bases and J lost 6; bases outside the gene matches: 6. CDR1 SGHNT and CDR2 YYREEE come from the germline V gene (reference sequence). CDR3 size: 15 residues. CDR3 bases: TGTGCCAGCAGCTTGGCAGCGGGGGGGCATGTCGAGCAGTACTTC. Amino acid sequence: CASSLAAGGHVEQYF.

The V and J genes are TRBV4-3 and TRBJ2-3, with D maybe TRBD1 (6 bases). The germline gives CDR1 LGHNA, CDR2 YSLEER. The CDR3 loop spans 15 amino acids. V lost 2 bases and J 4 bases, leaving 13 bases between the germline ends. In nucleotides, the CDR3 is TGCGCCAGCAGCCAACGAGGGGGTCCGTCAGATACGCAGTATTTT. Translating it yields CASSQRGGPSDTQYF.